Given below is one T cell receptor beta chain in context. In the original processing: Reference gene primer amplification yielded estimated nucleated cell counts. Data came from immunoSEQ multiplex PCR; TCRdb stores just in-frame clones and leaves some out. For V, J and clone size, that table is used; D and trimming come from the DNA. The sample comprises nearly 350,000 clones, 87% of which are singletons, and roughly 6% rests with the top ten. The CDR3 is 14 residues long. CDR1 and CDR2 (germline): MNHNY, SVGAGI (reference sequence). V lost 5 bases and J lost 6, with 14 bases in between. This sample was taken from a study of blood T cell repertoires in COVID-19.

This receptor was identified in a woman aged 50 to 60 with COVID-19, enrolled during active disease. The rearrangement uses TRBV6-6 and TRBJ1-5, with D maybe TRBD1 (5 bases). What was sequenced was peripheral blood. Here the CDR3 reads CASSPPGRTQPQHF. The CDR3 DNA reads TGTGCCAGCAGTCCTCCAGGGCGCACTCAGCCCCAGCATTTT.